This T cell receptor beta chain was retrieved from a study of T cell clonotyping in hematopoietic cell transplantation. Time point specified: recipient sample about 28 days before transplant, after cytoreduction. CDR1 and CDR2 from the germline V gene are SGDLS and YYNGEE. Trimming removed 0 bases at V and 2 bases at J, with 5 bases between. This CDR3 region has 13 residues. This clone was found once. Sequencing used immunoSEQ multiplex PCR; TCRdb keeps in-frame clones, though not all of them. The sample lists about 49,000 clones, approximately 84% occurring once. Specimen: peripheral blood mononuclear cells, collected before stem cell transplant. This TCR derives from a man aged 55 to 70 with biphenotypic leukemia. Some clones in this sample may be carry-over from other donors' samples. This chain links TRBV9 with TRBJ1-2, with no clear D. CDR3 nucleotide sequence: TGTGCCAGCAGCGTAGTGGGAAACTATGGCTACACCTTC. Amino acid sequence: CASSVVGNYGYTF.